This T cell receptor beta chain was captured in a study of T cell repertoires in enteric fever (dated by TCRdb to the late 2010s). Regarding the study in general: Working with volunteers who had been experimentally challenged with Salmonella Typhi or Paratyphi A, the study rebuilt the Salmonella-specific repertoire of their circulating effector CD4+ T cells. T cells were stained, including ex vivo, with tetramers loaded with CdtB(105-125) peptide variants (SP110Y, ST110H). To pick out the circulating effector CD4+ T cells responding to Salmonella infection, the researchers turned to mass cytometry. In the study, T cell receptor sequencing was integrated with live fluorescence barcoding, mass cytometry and unbiased single-cell cloning.

This clonotype registers as medium-sized (0.01 to 0.1%) within its sample. It has no known antigen specificity. No base qualities exist here, and no much larger clone lies one base off it. Sequencing took place on an Illumina MiSeq. Starting from the raw public reads, TCRdb applied fastp trimming at Q25, assembled clones with MiXCR and retained in-frame beta chains. Duplicate CDR3 protein sequences are folded into a single record with the most common DNA and genes. The sample table lists about 1,500 distinct CDR3 sequences, 30% to 45% of them with a count of one. Jointly, the top ten make up roughly 20% of the sample. What the study reported, not specific to this receptor: Accumulation of T cells not cross-reacting between serovars appeared to be driven by single amino acid variations in the immunodominant proteins CdtB and PhoN. Expanded clonotypes included cross-reactive responses against distantly related Salmonella serovars and clones recognizing antigens unique to S. Typhi or S. Paratyphi A. S. Typhi- and S. Paratyphi A-specific immunodominant T cell antigens were identified as HlyE and CdtB, respectively.

The material sequenced was CCR7- CD38- CD4+ T cells from PBMCs. This clonotype originated in a human donor with Salmonella enteric fever, either typhoid or paratyphoid (not recorded which).

The CDR3 is CAIGEGGIVGNEQFF. The sequence in DNA is TGTGCCATCGGAGAAGGTGGAATAGTAGGCAATGAGCAGTTCTTC. Recombination linked TRBV10-3 to TRBJ2-1; the D gene remains uncertain. Its CDR3 holds 15 amino acids, cysteine through phenylalanine. The CDR3 DNA has 45 bases and is translated from base 1. V is clipped by 8 bases and J by 6 bases, and the sequence between their germline boundaries is 20 bases long. In the germline V gene, CDR1 corresponds to ENHRY and CDR2 to SYGVKD.